The 25 T cell receptor beta chains listed next were all sequenced from one sample in a study of Graves' ophthalmopathy and Graves' hyperthyroidism. Transcripts of RNA were the source for amplifying TCR beta CDR3 regions. Second-round multiplex PCR followed a first-round RT-PCR using HTBI primers. One entry per CDR3 protein results from TCRdb running MiXCR on the multiplex PCR reads. The data hold 300,000 to 400,000 distinct CDR3 sequences, with about 18% observed a single time. Source material: peripheral blood. The receptors stem from an adult woman with stable Graves' hyperthyroidism.

This clonotype was counted a few times. This sequence joins TRBV11-1 and TRBJ2-5; 14 positions agree with TRBD2. The J segment lost 4 bases and the V segment lost 3 bases, leaving 7 bases of the junction unmatched. Germline V gene lookup returns CDR1 SGHAT and CDR2 FQDESV (reference sequence). This CDR3 contains 17 residues. The CDR3 DNA is TGTGCCAGCAGCTTCCCCCGACTAGCGGGAGGGGGAGAGACCCAGTACTTC. Translating gives CASSFPRLAGGGETQYF.

This chain joins TRBV11-2 and TRBJ2-5; the match to TRBD2 covers 13 bases. V shed 2 bases, J shed 3 bases, and the junction held 6 bases outside the gene matches. The CDR3 totals 17 residues. Germline V gene data show CDR1 as SGHAT and CDR2 as FQNNGV. CDR3 region: CASSLKGGLAGEETQYF. The CDR3 DNA reads TGTGCCAGCAGCTTAAAGGGTGGACTAGCGGGAGAAGAGACCCAGTACTTC.

The table lists this clonotype with many counts. J is TRBJ2-5 and V is TRBV28, with D possibly being TRBD2 (6 bases). This CDR3 has 16 residues. The V end was cut by 3 bases, the J end by 3 bases, with 17 bases between. CDR1 is MDHEN and CDR2 is SYDVKM in the germline V gene. The CDR3: CASSFGAGLGKETQYF. CDR3 DNA: TGTGCCAGCAGTTTTGGCGCGGGGTTGGGAAAAGAGACCCAGTACTTC. The full variable domain, completed using reference TRBV28 and TRBJ2-5, is DVKVTQSSRYLVKRTGEKVFLECVQDMDHENMFWYRQDPGLGLRLIYFSYDVKMKEKGDIPEGYSVSREKKERFSLILESASTNQTSMYLCASSFGAGLGKETQYFGPGTRLLVL.

This clonotype has ten or more counts. CDR3: CASSSAGGALVYGYTF. CDR3 DNA: TGTGCCAGCAGTTCCGCGGGGGGGGCATTGGTCTATGGCTACACCTTC. The J gene is TRBJ1-2, the V gene TRBV28; TRBD1 might be the D (6 bases). V was trimmed by 4 bases and J by 4 bases, leaving 19 bases between them. The CDR3 is 16 residues long. Germline CDR1 is MDHEN and CDR2 is SYDVKM.

This clonotype appeared many times. The J gene is TRBJ2-7, the V gene TRBV20-1; 7 nucleotides line up with TRBD1. The V gene end was trimmed by 3 bases and the J gene end by 4 bases; junction bases not matched to a gene: 6. The germline gives CDR1 DFQATT, CDR2 SNEGSKA (reference sequence). The CDR3 loop spans 13 amino acids. This CDR3 is CSARDRILYEQYF. CDR3 in DNA: TGCAGTGCTAGGGACAGGATTCTTTACGAGCAGTACTTC.

This clonotype has just a few counts. The chain employs TRBV5-1 and TRBJ1-1; TRBD1 matches 10 bases. Germline CDR1 and CDR2: SGHRS and YFSETQ. The CDR3 runs 13 residues. V was clipped by 3 bases and J by 11 bases; unmatched bases: 7. The CDR3 loop is CASSSGTGAPAFF. For the CDR3, the DNA is TGCGCCAGCAGCTCCGGGACAGGGGCGCCGGCTTTCTTT.

This clonotype was detected ten times or more. The rearrangement joins TRBV20-1 to TRBJ2-7; D is uncertain. Trimming removed 4 bases at V and 4 bases at J, with 8 bases between. CDR3 length: 11 amino acids. CDR1 is DFQATT and CDR2 is SNEGSKA in the germline V gene (reference sequence). CDR3 region: CSAMVGYEQYF. In nucleotides, the CDR3 is TGCAGTGCTATGGTAGGGTACGAGCAGTACTTC.

This clonotype appeared many times. The chain's CDR3 is CSARRTGTTYEQYF. The DNA of the CDR3 is TGCAGTGCTAGAAGGACAGGGACCACCTACGAGCAGTACTTC. The chain links TRBV20-1 to TRBJ2-7, with 8 bases fitting TRBD1. With V trimmed by 2 bases and J by 2 bases, 5 bases remained unmatched. Germline V lookup: CDR1 DFQATT, CDR2 SNEGSKA (reference sequence). The CDR3 spans 14 residues.

This clonotype was seen many times. The V call is TRBV6-5, the J call TRBJ1-5; TRBD1 aligns across 7 bases. J was trimmed by 4 bases and V by 5 bases; bases with no gene match: 5. This CDR3 comprises 14 residues. CDR1 is MNHEY, CDR2 SVGAGI, per germline. The CDR3 coding sequence is TGTGCCAGCAGTACTCAGGGGGGGAATCAGCCCCAGCATTTT. It specifies CASSTQGGNQPQHF.

This clonotype has at least ten counts. This rearrangement joins TRBV6-1 to TRBJ1-2; no clear D gene. V lost 2 bases, J lost 7 bases, and 14 bases lay in between. Germline V CDR1 and CDR2: MNHNS, SASEGT. This CDR3 comprises 14 residues. CDR3 sequence (DNA): TGTGCCAGCAGTGAAACCCTACAGCCAGCTGGCTACACCTTC. Translated, it gives CASSETLQPAGYTF.

This clonotype occurred many times. The chain links TRBV20-1 to TRBJ1-1; D gene unclear. V was cut by 6 bases and J by 1 base, with 15 bases left in between. Germline-derived CDR1 and CDR2 are DFQATT and SNEGSKA (reference sequence). The CDR3 totals 14 residues. CDR3 sequence reads: CSAIGWSSNTEAFF. The DNA of the CDR3 is TGCAGTGCCATCGGGTGGAGTTCGAACACTGAAGCTTTCTTT.

This chain links TRBV11-2 with TRBJ2-1; D gene ambiguous. CDR1 is SGHAT, CDR2 FQNNGV, per germline. The CDR3 has 15 residues. Trimming removed 6 bases at V and 7 bases at J, with 19 bases between. CDR3 protein: CASRPLMRSGNEQFF. The CDR3 region has the DNA TGTGCCAGCAGGCCGTTAATGCGGAGTGGGAATGAGCAGTTCTTC.

There are many counts of this clonotype. A much larger clone differs by one base, so this may be a read error. This chain joins TRBV12-3 or TRBV12-4 and TRBJ2-7; 7 bases agree with TRBD1. Trimming removed 6 bases from V and 1 base from J; junction bases left unmatched: 9. The CDR3 contains 15 residues. CDR3 bases: TGTGCCAGCAGCTCTCGGGCAGGGGGATCCTACGAGCAGTACTTC. It is translated as CASSSRAGGSYEQYF.

This clonotype showed up many times. The gene calls are TRBV20-1 and TRBJ1-2; 7 bases align to TRBD1. CDR1 and CDR2 (germline): DFQATT, SNEGSKA (reference sequence). Trimming at V came to 5 bases and at J to 8 bases, leaving 8 bases not matched to a gene. The CDR3 covers 12 residues. This CDR3 is CSAPRDSSGYTF. As DNA, the CDR3 is TGCAGTGCTCCAAGGGACAGTAGCGGCTACACCTTC.

This clonotype was seen at least ten times. The chain has TRBV12-5 and TRBJ1-1; D perhaps matches TRBD1 (5 bases). The germline V gene encodes CDR1 LGHNT and CDR2 FRNRAP. The CDR3 runs to 16 residues. V lost 0 bases to trimming and J lost 1 base, with 12 bases between them. The CDR3 here is CASGLVLGAGNTEAFF. The CDR3 region has the DNA TGTGCTAGTGGTTTGGTACTAGGGGCGGGGAACACTGAAGCTTTCTTT.

A note on this clonotype: Its ends do not fully match the called genes, so a read error is possible. In DNA form, the CDR3 reads TGTGTCAGCAGCTTATTCCGGGACCGATCCTACGAGCAGTACTTC. This sequence encodes CVSSLFRDRSYEQYF. The chain recombines TRBV7-8 with TRBJ2-7; D possibly uses TRBD1 or TRBD2 (5 bases each). CDR1 is SGHVS, CDR2 FQNEAQ, per germline. This CDR3 has 15 residues.

This clonotype was recorded many times. The rearrangement links TRBV4-1 to TRBJ2-2; the D gene is possibly TRBD2 (6 bases). Trimming removed 1 base from V and 7 bases from J, with 16 bases in between. The germline V gene encodes CDR1 MGHRA and CDR2 YSYEKL. This CDR3 spans 16 amino acids. The CDR3 loop reads CASSQVGGRSNGELFF. Here the CDR3 DNA reads TGCGCCAGCAGCCAAGTCGGAGGGAGATCGAACGGGGAGCTGTTTTTT.

The table lists this clonotype with many counts. The CDR3 here is CASSYNRILGDEAFF. The CDR3 nucleotides are TGTGCCAGCAGCTACAACAGGATCTTGGGGGATGAAGCTTTCTTT. This chain connects TRBV28 to TRBJ1-1; D is possibly TRBD1 (5 bases). The CDR3 covers 15 residues. Germline lookup yields CDR1 MDHEN and CDR2 SYDVKM. Trimming took off 6 bases at V and 7 bases at J, with 21 bases between the two ends.

Many counts were recorded for this clonotype. This chain connects TRBV20-1 to TRBJ2-7, with TRBD1 matching 7 bases. This CDR3 spans 14 amino acids. The trim removed 1 base at V and 6 bases at J, leaving 9 bases unmatched. In germline, CDR1 is DFQATT, CDR2 SNEGSKA (reference sequence). The CDR3 sequence: CSARATGRVSEQYF. The CDR3 DNA follows: TGCAGTGCTAGAGCGACAGGGCGCGTTTCCGAGCAGTACTTC.

This clonotype showed up many times. V gene TRBV24-1 combines with J gene TRBJ2-7, with 12 bases aligning to TRBD1. This CDR3 spans 16 amino acids. V was pared by 4 bases and J by 4 bases, with 7 bases of the junction left unmatched. Germline assignment: CDR1 KGHDR and CDR2 SFDVKD. The CDR3 DNA is TGTGCCACCAGTGACAAGGGGACAGGGGGCGTTTACGAGCAGTACTTC. Its translation is CATSDKGTGGVYEQYF.

This clonotype was counted at least ten times. The chain joins TRBV14 to TRBJ1-1; no definite D call. V was cut by 1 base and J by 11 bases, with 11 bases left in between. Per germline, CDR1 SGHDN and CDR2 FVKESK. CDR3 length equals 12 residues. The CDR3 DNA reads as TGTGCCAGCAGCCAAGGGTCCATCGAGGCTTTCTTT. It specifies CASSQGSIEAFF. Supplemented by reference TRBV14 and TRBJ1-1, the full variable domain reads EAGVTQFPSHSVIEKGQTVTLRCDPISGHDNLYWYRRVMGKEIKFLLHFVKESKQDESGMPNNRFLAERTGGTYSTLKVQPAELEDSGVYFCASSQGSIEAFFGQGTRLTVV.

The V and J genes are TRBV11-3 and TRBJ2-2, with D unresolved. Looked up from germline, CDR1 is SGHNT and CDR2 is YENEEA. The CDR3 is 12 amino acids. Trimming shortened V by 5 bases and J by 7 bases, and 8 bases separated the two germline ends. The CDR3 coding sequence is TGTGCCAGCAGCCCCGTGCGCGGGGAGCTGTTTTTT. Translating gives CASSPVRGELFF. Supplemented by reference TRBV11-3 and TRBJ2-2, the full variable domain reads EAGVVQSPRYKIIEKKQPVAFWCNPISGHNTLYWYLQNLGQGPELLIRYENEEAVDDSQLPKDRFSAERLKGVDSTLKIQPAELGDSAVYLCASSPVRGELFFGEGSRLTVL.

In this sample, this clonotype turned up many times. The chain has TRBV12-3 or TRBV12-4 and TRBJ2-1, with 7 bases matching TRBD1. The CDR3 is 15 residues long. V lost 3 bases and J lost 8; bases outside the gene matches: 10. The CDR3 DNA reads TGTGCCAGCAGTTTCGAGGACAGGTTCTGGCATGAGCAGTTCTTC. Encoded protein: CASSFEDRFWHEQFF.

This clonotype was seen ten or more times. The genes are TRBV11-2 and TRBJ2-7; tentative D call: TRBD2 (7 bases). V lost 1 base to trimming and J lost 3 bases, with 13 bases between them. The CDR3 length is 15 residues. Germline values: CDR1 SGHAT, CDR2 FQNNGV. The CDR3 reads CASSLVQGGSYEQYF. As DNA, the CDR3 is TGTGCCAGCAGCTTAGTACAGGGCGGGAGCTACGAGCAGTACTTC. Full variable domain (outside the CDR3, taken from reference TRBV11-2 and TRBJ2-7): EAGVAQSPRYKIIEKRQSVAFWCNPISGHATLYWYQQILGQGPKLLIQFQNNGVVDDSQLPKDRFSAERLKGVDSTLKIQPAKLEDSAVYLCASSLVQGGSYEQYFGPGTRLTVT.

This clonotype was seen repeatedly, ten times or more. The genes are TRBV6-5 and TRBJ2-3; 11 positions match TRBD1. V shed 1 base and J 1 base; nucleotides not matched to a gene: 1. This CDR3 is 16 amino acids long. Germline V gene sequence: CDR1 MNHEY, CDR2 SVGAGI. In DNA form, the CDR3 reads TGTGCCAGCAGTTACTGGACAGGGGGCGGCACAGATACGCAGTATTTT. The encoded protein is CASSYWTGGGTDTQYF.